This record concerns one T cell receptor (beta chain) sequence. These data belong to a study of preoperative IRX-2 immunotherapy in early breast cancer. Described treatment: preoperative locoregional IRX-2 cytokine immunotherapy. Profiling relied on immunoSEQ multiplex PCR, and the TCRdb table lists in-frame clones only, not all of them. Of a few thousand clones in the sample, 67% are singletons; the top ten hold about a tenth. Trimming removed 5 bases from V and 9 bases from J; junction bases left unmatched: 4. The CDR3 runs to 14 residues. Germline V gene lookup returns CDR1 SGHRS and CDR2 YFSETQ. This chain connects TRBV5-1 to TRBJ1-6; 11 bases agree with TRBD1. The sequencing used tumor tissue, collected before IRX-2 immunotherapy. The clonotype originates from a human donor with breast cancer. In DNA form, the CDR3 reads TGCGCCAGCAGTCCCGGGACAGGGGGTTCACCCCTCCACTTT. Its translation is CASSPGTGGSPLHF.